These 19 T cell receptor beta chains were sequenced from one sample in a study of T cells after yellow fever vaccination. MiXCR, applied by TCRdb to the 5' RACE reads, yields one record per CDR3 protein. The sample has tens of thousands of distinct CDR3 sequences, roughly 3.2% seen once; the top ten hold roughly 0.9%. Sequenced here: PBMCs, either bulk or a sorted T-cell subset (CD4+, CD8+, memory, or dextramer-sorted; not recorded which), sampled about 49 days after the first yellow fever vaccination. Receptor source: a man aged 18 to 29 who received the YFV17D yellow fever vaccine.

There are many counts of this clonotype. The rearrangement links TRBV4-3 to TRBJ2-3; D perhaps matches TRBD2 (6 bases). The CDR3 is made up of 17 amino acids. Germline V CDR1 and CDR2: LGHNA, YSLEER. Trimming took 0 bases from V and 1 from J, leaving 14 bases between them. In DNA form, the CDR3 reads TGCGCCAGCAGCCAAGACTTACCTGGAGGGGGCACAGATACGCAGTATTTT. Protein sequence: CASSQDLPGGGTDTQYF.

This clonotype showed up many times. The chain has TRBV7-2 and TRBJ2-3; the D call may be TRBD1 or TRBD2 (5 bases each). The V end was cut by 4 bases, the J end by 0 bases, with 8 bases between. The germline gives CDR1 SGHTA, CDR2 FQGNSA. This CDR3 has 14 residues. Here the CDR3 DNA reads TGTGCCAGCAGCTCGGGACGAAGCACAGATACGCAGTATTTT. It specifies CASSSGRSTDTQYF.

This clonotype was seen at least ten times. The genes are TRBV12-3 or TRBV12-4 and TRBJ1-2; tentatively, D is TRBD1 (6 bases). The V and J ends lost 6 bases and 8 bases respectively, with 16 bases between them. The CDR3 has 13 amino acids. The CDR3 DNA is TGTGCCAGCAGCCCCCTTGGGGGGCACGGCTACACCTTC. The encoded protein is CASSPLGGHGYTF.

The table lists this clonotype with a few counts. The rearrangement links TRBV5-5 to TRBJ1-2; TRBD1 matches at 8 bases. J was trimmed by 3 bases and V by 4 bases; bases with no gene match: 11. Looked up from germline, CDR1 is SGHKS and CDR2 is YYEKEE (reference sequence). The CDR3 has 16 amino acids. This CDR3 reads CASSPKTGQAYYGYTF. In DNA form, the CDR3 reads TGTGCCAGCAGCCCGAAGACGGGACAGGCATACTATGGCTACACCTTC.

Ten or more counts support this clonotype. The gene calls are TRBV6-1 and TRBJ2-7; maybe TRBD2 (6 bases). Germline V CDR1 and CDR2: MNHNS, SASEGT. Between the trimmed V and J ends, which lost 4 bases and 6 bases, there was a span of 10 bases. There are 12 residues in the CDR3. For the CDR3, the DNA is TGTGCCAGCAGTGGATTACTAGCCGAGCAGTACTTC. Translated, it gives CASSGLLAEQYF.

The table lists this clonotype with many counts. The CDR3 nucleotides read TGTGCCAGCAGCTCCTTTCCCTACGAGCAGTACTTC. It encodes CASSSFPYEQYF. The V call is TRBV7-2, the J call TRBJ2-7; D remains ambiguous. Per germline, CDR1 SGHTA and CDR2 FQGNSA. This CDR3 comprises 12 residues. V lost 4 bases and J lost 2, with 6 bases in between.

The table lists this clonotype with a few counts. The J gene is TRBJ2-3, the V gene TRBV27; D gene ambiguous. The germline V and J ends were trimmed by 3 bases and 2 bases, with 6 bases remaining between them. The CDR3 spans 13 residues. The V gene's germline CDR1 is MNHEY and CDR2 SMNVEV (reference sequence). CDR3: CASSFTHTDTQYF. DNA of the CDR3: TGTGCCAGCAGTTTTACCCACACAGATACGCAGTATTTT.

At least ten counts were recorded for this clonotype. The J gene is TRBJ1-1, the V gene TRBV19; no clear D. The germline V and J ends were trimmed by 1 base and 4 bases, with 22 bases remaining between them. Germline-derived CDR1 and CDR2 are LNHDA and SQIVND (reference sequence). The CDR3 has 18 amino acids. CDR3 region: CASSIAPIRRTRSTEAFF. Written as DNA, the CDR3 is TGTGCCAGTAGTATAGCCCCTATAAGACGAACTCGAAGCACTGAAGCTTTCTTT.

There are many counts of this clonotype. This rearrangement joins TRBV24-1 to TRBJ2-2; TRBD2 matches 7 bases. With 9 bases clipped from V and 4 bases from J, the junction kept 10 bases outside the gene matches. Germline V CDR1 and CDR2: KGHDR, SFDVKD. The length of the CDR3 is 15 residues. CDR3 residues: CATAPYGGITGELFF. CDR3 in DNA: TGTGCCACCGCGCCCTACGGGGGGATCACCGGGGAGCTGTTTTTT.

The sample holds many counts of this clonotype. The rearrangement joins TRBV10-3 to TRBJ2-5; 7 nucleotides line up with TRBD1. CDR1 is ENHRY, CDR2 SYGVKD, per germline. Losses at the gene ends were 5 bases for V and 1 base for J; bases not matched to a gene: 4. The CDR3 extends over 14 amino acids. CDR3 residues: CAISRHRGQETQYF. CDR3 in DNA: TGTGCCATCAGTAGACACAGGGGCCAAGAGACCCAGTACTTC.

This clonotype has at least ten counts. The rearrangement uses TRBV9 and TRBJ2-5, with D hard to call. With 4 bases removed from V and 5 bases from J, the gap between germline ends came to 21 bases. Germline assignment: CDR1 SGDLS and CDR2 YYNGEE. This CDR3 comprises 16 residues. The CDR3 region has the DNA TGTGCCAGCAGCCCCCACCGTGGACCGTCTGGGGAGACCCAGTACTTC. This codes for CASSPHRGPSGETQYF. The whole variable domain, remainder taken from reference TRBV9 and TRBJ2-5, is DSGVTQTPKHLITATGQRVTLRCSPRSGDLSVYWYQQSLDQGLQFLIQYYNGEERAKGNILERFSAQQFPDLHSELNLSSLELGDSALYFCASSPHRGPSGETQYFGPGTRLLVL.

This clonotype was seen at least ten times. J is TRBJ2-7 and V is TRBV23-1; no definite D call. TRBV23-1 is noted as an ORF with a role that remains uncertain. The CDR3 runs to 14 residues. The germline V and J ends were trimmed by 1 base and 2 bases, with 9 bases remaining between them. CDR3: CASSQLSHAYEQYV. In DNA form, the CDR3 reads TGCGCCAGCAGTCAATTGTCGCATGCCTACGAGCAGTACGTC.

This clonotype was seen repeatedly, ten times or more. CDR3 sequence (DNA): TGTGCCAGCAGTTTACATTACGAGCAGTACTTC. As protein: CASSLHYEQYF. The chain uses TRBV12-3 or TRBV12-4 and TRBJ2-7, with D unresolved. This CDR3 is built from 11 residues. Trimming removed 2 bases from V and 4 bases from J, with 3 bases in between.

This clonotype has a count of ten or more. J is TRBJ1-1 and V is TRBV5-4, with unresolved D. CDR3 length equals 14 residues. Germline V lookup: CDR1 SGHNT, CDR2 YYREEE (reference sequence). Trimming pared 3 bases from V and 1 base from J, leaving 10 bases between. CDR3 sequence reads: CASSSVEENTEAFF. The DNA of the CDR3 is TGTGCCAGCAGCTCTGTAGAAGAGAACACTGAAGCTTTCTTT.

This clonotype has more than one count but fewer than ten. The chain combines TRBV7-9 with TRBJ2-1; D ambiguous. This CDR3 comprises 12 residues. The ends were cut back, 2 bases at V and 12 bases at J, with 11 bases in the middle. Germline CDR1 SEHNR, CDR2 FQNEAQ (reference sequence). The CDR3 here is CASSLLLGGQFF. The CDR3 coding sequence is TGTGCCAGCAGCTTACTCTTAGGCGGGCAGTTCTTC.

This clonotype was found many times. The chain joins TRBV5-1 to TRBJ2-1; D may correspond to TRBD1 or TRBD2 (5 bases each). The CDR3 has 15 amino acids. Trimming pared 0 bases from V and 7 bases from J, leaving 14 bases between. In germline, CDR1 is SGHRS, CDR2 YFSETQ. CDR3 bases: TGCGCCAGCAGCTTGGGAGGGGAAATAGGTAATGAGCAGTTCTTC. This codes for CASSLGGEIGNEQFF. The variable domain in full, completed from reference TRBV5-1 and TRBJ2-1, reads KAGVTQTPRYLIKTRGQQVTLSCSPISGHRSVSWYQQTPGQGLQFLFEYFSETQRNKGNFPGRFSGRQFSNSRSEMNVSTLELGDSALYLCASSLGGEIGNEQFFGPGTRLTVL.

This clonotype was observed many times. This chain connects TRBV7-2 to TRBJ1-1; D remains ambiguous. The CDR3 extends over 14 amino acids. The germline V and J ends were trimmed by 0 bases and 0 bases, with 5 bases remaining between them. From germline, CDR1 is SGHTA and CDR2 FQGNSA. CDR3 DNA: TGTGCCAGCAGCTTAGCCCTAATGAACACTGAAGCTTTCTTT. Protein: CASSLALMNTEAFF.

This clonotype has just a few counts. The V call is TRBV5-8, the J call TRBJ1-2, with 8 positions matching TRBD1. The CDR3 length is 14 residues. Germline V CDR1 and CDR2: SGHTS, YDEGEE. Trimming at V came to 1 base and at J to 8 bases, leaving 7 bases not matched to a gene. The CDR3 spells CASSLTGGGRGYTF. CDR3 coding DNA: TGTGCCAGCAGCTTGACAGGGGGGGGTCGGGGCTACACCTTC.

This clonotype was seen at least ten times. CDR3 in DNA: TGTGCCAGCAGTTTAAACAGTTATAGCAATCAGCCCCAGCATTTT. Translating gives CASSLNSYSNQPQHF. This chain connects TRBV12-3 or TRBV12-4 to TRBJ1-5; no firm D call. There are 15 residues in the CDR3. Between the trimmed V and J ends, which lost 2 bases and 0 bases, there was a span of 8 bases.